One and the same sample provided the 29 T cell receptor beta chains below, sequenced in a study of blood T cells in healthy people across ages. Combining a sample-barcoded 5' primer with a J-beta primer mix, a second PCR ran for about 6 to 12 cycles. TCRdb re-derived calls from the 5' RACE reads in MiXCR, one entry per CDR3 protein. The sample gives some 1.5 million distinct CDR3 sequences, roughly 27% of which show up once; 7% to 9% is in the top ten. Sequenced input: blood. All receptors derive from a woman in her twenties or thirties in good health.

The chain is built from TRBV12-3 or TRBV12-4 and TRBJ2-3, with TRBD1 as a possible D gene (5 bases). The CDR3 sequence is 12 residues long. Trimming took 6 bases from V and 11 from J, leaving 15 bases between them. The CDR3 DNA sequence: TGTGCCAGCAGCCCGTTACAGGAGCTGCAGTATTTT. This sequence encodes CASSPLQELQYF.

This clonotype was picked up many times. The rearrangement joins TRBV28 to TRBJ2-5; D is possibly TRBD1 (6 bases). Germline CDR1 and CDR2: MDHEN and SYDVKM. Trimming took 6 bases from V and 2 from J, leaving 19 bases between them. CDR3 length: 16 residues. The DNA of the CDR3 is TGTGCCAGCAGCACGACAGGACGCGTATTACAAGAGACCCAGTACTTC. Translation: CASSTTGRVLQETQYF. The full variable domain, its missing parts supplied by reference TRBV28 and TRBJ2-5, is DVKVTQSSRYLVKRTGEKVFLECVQDMDHENMFWYRQDPGLGLRLIYFSYDVKMKEKGDIPEGYSVSREKKERFSLILESASTNQTSMYLCASSTTGRVLQETQYFGPGTRLLVL.

In the case of this clonotype: A read error may explain this, as a much larger clone is one base away. The V and J genes are TRBV27 and TRBJ2-1; no clear D gene. This CDR3 region has 13 residues. Germline CDR1 MNHEY, CDR2 SMNVEV (reference sequence). Here the CDR3 DNA reads TGTGCCAGCAGTTTCAAGCCCTACGATGAGCAGTTCTTC. It yields the protein CASSFKPYDEQFF.

The table lists this clonotype with a few counts. J is TRBJ1-1 and V is TRBV12-3 or TRBV12-4; D unresolved. The CDR3 spans 14 residues. Trimming pared 5 bases from V and 0 bases from J, leaving 10 bases between. For the CDR3, the DNA is TGTGCCAGCAGTCCCAGCAATATGAACACTGAAGCTTTCTTT. It encodes CASSPSNMNTEAFF.

The chain recombines TRBV5-8 with TRBJ2-1, with a possible D match to TRBD2 (6 bases). V lost 8 bases to trimming and J lost 4 bases, with 22 bases between them. The CDR3 extends over 16 amino acids. Germline V gene lookup returns CDR1 SGHTS and CDR2 YDEGEE. The CDR3 loop reads CASRGSTEESYNEQFF. For the CDR3, the DNA is TGTGCCAGTCGGGGGTCGACAGAGGAGAGTTACAATGAGCAGTTCTTC.

This clonotype was found a few times. This rearrangement joins TRBV10-2 to TRBJ2-1; the D gene is possibly TRBD1 (5 bases). Germline CDR1 is WSHSY and CDR2 is SAAADI. Trimming took 7 bases from V and 3 from J, leaving 10 bases between them. The CDR3 consists of 13 residues. The CDR3 loop reads CASTWTNYNEQFF. In DNA, the CDR3 is TGCGCCAGCACCTGGACAAACTACAATGAGCAGTTCTTC.

This clonotype has a handful of counts. This sequence joins TRBV7-2 and TRBJ1-5; TRBD1 matches at 7 bases. V gave up 5 bases and J gave up 2 bases; unmatched junction bases: 9. This CDR3 spans 16 amino acids. Germline V gene sequence: CDR1 SGHTA, CDR2 FQGNSA. CDR3 sequence: CASSARDSGGNQPQHF. The CDR3 nucleotides are TGTGCCAGCAGCGCCCGGGACAGTGGTGGCAATCAGCCCCAGCATTTT.

This clonotype occurred a few times. The genes are TRBV29-1 and TRBJ1-2, with 7 bases matching TRBD1. Germline V gene lookup returns CDR1 SQVTM and CDR2 ANQGSEA. J was trimmed by 4 bases and V by 7 bases; bases with no gene match: 9. There are 13 residues in the CDR3. The CDR3 sequence: CSARETGIYGYTF. The CDR3 coding sequence is TGCAGCGCCAGAGAGACAGGGATCTATGGCTACACCTTC.

This clonotype appeared a few times. The chain employs TRBV9 and TRBJ2-1; D gene unclear. This CDR3 is built from 14 residues. V lost 4 bases to trimming and J lost 4 bases, with 12 bases between them. In germline, CDR1 is SGDLS, CDR2 YYNGEE. The CDR3 reads CASSTSTGYNEQFF. In nucleotides, the CDR3 is TGTGCCAGCAGCACCTCGACTGGGTACAATGAGCAGTTCTTC. The full variable domain, its missing parts supplied by reference TRBV9 and TRBJ2-1, is DSGVTQTPKHLITATGQRVTLRCSPRSGDLSVYWYQQSLDQGLQFLIQYYNGEERAKGNILERFSAQQFPDLHSELNLSSLELGDSALYFCASSTSTGYNEQFFGPGTRLTVL.

Regarding this clonotype: Sequence at one end of the junction differs from germline and may be a read error. This chain joins TRBV5-6 and TRBJ2-3, with TRBD2 matching over 9 bases. There are 16 residues in the CDR3. From germline, CDR1 is SGHDT and CDR2 YYEEEE. CDR3 region: CASSSPRGTSRDTQYF. The DNA of the CDR3 is TGTGCCAGCAGCTCACCACGAGGGACTAGCAGAGATACGCAGTATTTT.

For this clonotype: This clone may be a read error of a much larger clone one base away. The chain couples TRBV12-3 or TRBV12-4 to TRBJ2-7; D may correspond to TRBD1 or TRBD2 (5 bases each). This CDR3 comprises 14 residues. The CDR3 is CASRLGPGGREQYF. Written as DNA, the CDR3 is TGTGCCAGCAGGTTAGGGCCTGGGGGACGCGAGCAGTACTTC.

The chain recombines TRBV7-2 with TRBJ2-1; 9 nucleotides agree with TRBD1. Germline V gene data show CDR1 as SGHTA and CDR2 as FQGNSA. The V segment lost 6 bases and the J segment 8 bases; nucleotides outside the gene matches: 11. This CDR3 is built from 15 residues. The DNA for the CDR3 is TGTGCCAGCAGTCTTCAGACAGGGGGTTCCCATGAGCAGTTCTTC. It is translated as CASSLQTGGSHEQFF.

The chain has TRBV20-1 and TRBJ1-2; D is possibly TRBD1 (5 bases). The CDR3 loop spans 15 amino acids. CDR1 is DFQATT, CDR2 SNEGSKA, per germline (reference sequence). V was cut by 6 bases and J by 0 bases, with 17 bases left in between. The CDR3 here is CSAPSMGRSNYGYTF. Written as DNA, the CDR3 is TGCAGTGCCCCTTCGATGGGGCGCTCTAACTATGGCTACACCTTC.

This clonotype was counted a few times. The chain joins TRBV20-1 to TRBJ2-1, with D tentatively TRBD2 (6 bases). The CDR3 totals 14 residues. Germline CDR1 is DFQATT and CDR2 is SNEGSKA (reference sequence). V lost 5 bases, J lost 7 bases, and 18 bases lay in between. In nucleotides, the CDR3 is TGCAGTGCTCCGTTTGGGGGGACGTTTAATGAGCAGTTCTTC. It specifies CSAPFGGTFNEQFF.

The chain combines TRBV9 with TRBJ2-3; weak D call: TRBD2 (6 bases). Trimming stripped 2 bases from V and 3 bases from J, with 10 bases between. Germline V gene sequence: CDR1 SGDLS, CDR2 YYNGEE. This CDR3 comprises 14 residues. The CDR3: CASSVSEGTDTQYF. In DNA, the CDR3 is TGTGCCAGCAGCGTGTCGGAGGGGACAGATACGCAGTATTTT.

This clonotype was picked up one time. This chain links TRBV27 with TRBJ2-7; D is ambiguous. CDR1 and CDR2 (germline): MNHEY, SMNVEV (reference sequence). The V gene lost 5 bases and the J gene lost 7 bases, with 15 bases spanning the gap. The CDR3 totals 13 residues. The CDR3 nucleotides read TGTGCCAGCAGTCCCAGGACCACCGGGGAGCAGTACTTC. It codes for CASSPRTTGEQYF.

The table lists this clonotype with many counts. The chain carries TRBV2 and TRBJ2-7; possible D gene TRBD1, 5 bases. The CDR3 has 14 amino acids. Per germline, CDR1 SNHLY and CDR2 FYNNEI. Trimming cost V 4 bases and J 0 bases, with 10 bases left between them. This chain's CDR3 is CASSAGLDSYEQYF. For the CDR3, the DNA is TGTGCCAGCAGTGCAGGGCTGGACTCCTACGAGCAGTACTTC.

This chain joins TRBV7-2 and TRBJ2-5; tentatively, D is TRBD2 (6 bases). The CDR3 loop spans 14 amino acids. With 1 base removed from V and 5 bases from J, the gap between germline ends came to 11 bases. CDR1 and CDR2 (germline): SGHTA, FQGNSA. CDR3 sequence reads: CASSLDSRGETQYF. CDR3 bases: TGTGCCAGCAGCTTAGACAGCCGGGGGGAGACCCAGTACTTC.

The chain is built from TRBV4-1 and TRBJ1-6; TRBD1 might be the D (6 bases). The CDR3 consists of 16 residues. The V and J ends lost 1 base and 2 bases respectively, with 9 bases between them. In germline, CDR1 is MGHRA, CDR2 YSYEKL. The CDR3 nucleotides are TGCGCCAGCAGCCAAGGGCAGGGGACCTATAATTCACCCCTCCACTTT. Amino acids: CASSQGQGTYNSPLHF.

This clonotype has more than one count but fewer than ten. The chain joins TRBV28 to TRBJ1-2; D is possibly TRBD1 (6 bases). This CDR3 comprises 16 residues. The V and J ends lost 2 bases and 2 bases respectively, with 15 bases between them. Looked up from germline, CDR1 is MDHEN and CDR2 is SYDVKM. In DNA, the CDR3 is TGTGCCAGCAGTTTAACGGGGGGCGCTGGAAACTATGGCTACACCTTC. It specifies CASSLTGGAGNYGYTF.

This clonotype was counted only a few times. The chain couples TRBV6-6 to TRBJ1-2; D perhaps matches TRBD1 (6 bases). The germline CDR1 and CDR2 sequences are MNHNY and SVGAGI (reference sequence). The CDR3 length is 15 residues. V lost 0 bases and J 6 bases, leaving 14 bases between the germline ends. DNA for the CDR3: TGTGCCAGCAGTTACTCTCCGGGGGCAAAACATGGCTACACCTTC. It translates to CASSYSPGAKHGYTF.

Concerning this clonotype itself: The junction differs from germline at one of its ends, possibly a read error. V gene TRBV12-3 or TRBV12-4 combines with J gene TRBJ2-3; D unresolved. The CDR3 is 12 residues long. The CDR3 spells CASSFIADTEYF. CDR3 nucleotides: TGTGCCAGCAGTTTCATCGCAGATACGGAGTATTTT.

This clonotype has only one observation. A much larger clonotype is one base distant, so this may be a read error. V and J are TRBV28 and TRBJ2-7; 7 nucleotides align to TRBD1. The CDR3 has 14 amino acids. The germline V gene encodes CDR1 MDHEN and CDR2 SYDVKM. Losses at the gene ends were 3 bases for V and 4 bases for J; bases not matched to a gene: 6. The CDR3 protein is CASSFGTAGYEQYF. The CDR3 nucleotides read TGTGCCAGCAGTTTCGGGACAGCCGGTTACGAGCAGTACTTC.

This clonotype occurred a few times. One end of the junction varies from germline; a read error may be responsible. The V and J genes are TRBV29-1 and TRBJ2-3; 10 positions agree with TRBD1. Germline lookup yields CDR1 SQVTM and CDR2 ANQGSEA. CDR3 size: 13 residues. CDR3 nucleotides: TGTAGCAAAGGACAGGGGGGTGTAGATACGCAGTATTTT. Translated, it gives CSKGQGGVDTQYF.

J is TRBJ2-7 and V is TRBV7-9; D may match TRBD1 or TRBD2 (5 bases each). V was shortened by 8 bases and J by 2 bases, with 22 bases between the two germline ends. CDR1 is SEHNR, CDR2 FQNEAQ, per germline (reference sequence). The CDR3 has 16 residues. DNA of the CDR3: TGTGCCAGCGCCTATTGGGGGAGCAGGGCGACCTACGAGCAGTACTTC. Encoded protein: CASAYWGSRATYEQYF.

This clonotype has a handful of counts. The chain combines TRBV11-2 with TRBJ2-4; D gene ambiguous. The CDR3 covers 17 residues. The V gene's germline CDR1 is SGHAT and CDR2 FQNNGV. V dropped 5 bases and J dropped 1 base, with 18 bases sitting between them. This chain's CDR3 is CASSPPGSDLAKNIQYF. The CDR3 DNA is TGTGCCAGCAGCCCGCCGGGCTCCGACTTGGCCAAAAACATTCAGTACTTC.

This clonotype occurred a few times. CDR3 loop: CASSLDGRGDIQYF. The CDR3 nucleotides are TGTGCCAGCAGCTTAGACGGCAGGGGAGACATTCAGTACTTC. V and J are TRBV7-2 and TRBJ2-4; weak D call: TRBD1 (6 bases). CDR1 and CDR2 (germline): SGHTA, FQGNSA. The V end lost 1 base, the J end lost 8 bases, and 12 bases lay between the germline ends. The CDR3 spans 14 residues.

J is TRBJ2-5 and V is TRBV30; the match to TRBD2 covers 13 bases. Germline V CDR1 and CDR2: GTSNPN, SVGIG (reference sequence). The CDR3 totals 15 residues. V lost 1 base, J lost 5 bases, and 4 bases stayed unmatched. In DNA form, the CDR3 reads TGTGCCTGGAGTGGGACTAGCGGGAGTCTTGAGACCCAGTACTTC. This sequence encodes CAWSGTSGSLETQYF.

This clonotype was counted only a few times. The J gene is TRBJ2-5, the V gene TRBV20-1; D is possibly TRBD2 (6 bases). V lost 3 bases and J lost 2, with 13 bases in between. CDR3 length: 14 amino acids. Germline CDR1 and CDR2: DFQATT and SNEGSKA (reference sequence). The CDR3 protein is CSASGAAGQETQYF. As DNA, the CDR3 is TGCAGTGCTAGCGGGGCGGCGGGACAAGAGACCCAGTACTTC.